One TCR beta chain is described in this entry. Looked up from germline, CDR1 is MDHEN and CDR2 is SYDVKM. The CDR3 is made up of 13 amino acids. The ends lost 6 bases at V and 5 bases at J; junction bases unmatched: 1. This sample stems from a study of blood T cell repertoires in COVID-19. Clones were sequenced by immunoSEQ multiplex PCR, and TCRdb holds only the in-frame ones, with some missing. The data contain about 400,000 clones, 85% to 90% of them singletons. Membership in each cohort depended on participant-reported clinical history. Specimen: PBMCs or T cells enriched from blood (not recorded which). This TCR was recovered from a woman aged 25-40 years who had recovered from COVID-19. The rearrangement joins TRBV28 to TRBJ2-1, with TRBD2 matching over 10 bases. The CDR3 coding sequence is TGTGCCAGCAGAGCGGGAGGGGACAATGAGCAGTTCTTC. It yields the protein CASRAGGDNEQFF.